What follows are 16 T cell receptor beta chains derived from one specimen sequenced in a study. TCRdb recomputed calls from the RT-PCR reads with MiXCR, one row per CDR3 protein. The sample lists 650,000 to 800,000 distinct CDR3 sequences; 12% to 15% were seen once. Material for sequencing was memory CD4+ T cells from blood. These receptors came from a female donor in good health, serving as a healthy control.

This clonotype was observed a few times. The CDR3 is CASKRLAGSNADTQYF. CDR3 coding DNA: TGTGCCAGCAAACGCTTGGCGGGATCTAACGCAGATACGCAGTATTTT. The chain links TRBV12-3 or TRBV12-4 to TRBJ2-3; TRBD2 might be the D (6 bases). The length of the CDR3 is 16 residues. V gave up 7 bases and J gave up 4 bases, with 21 bases separating them.

This clonotype was seen a few times. V and J are TRBV7-2 and TRBJ1-2; TRBD1 is a possible D gene (6 bases). The CDR3 runs 14 residues. V dropped 5 bases and J dropped 3 bases, with 13 bases sitting between them. The germline V gene encodes CDR1 SGHTA and CDR2 FQGNSA. CDR3 nucleotide sequence: TGTGCCAGCAGCCCACAGGGAGGGGACTATGGCTACACCTTC. This gives the protein CASSPQGGDYGYTF.

At least ten counts were recorded for this clonotype. The chain uses TRBV5-1 and TRBJ2-3, with 7 bases aligning to TRBD2. Germline CDR1 and CDR2: SGHRS and YFSETQ. J was trimmed by 5 bases and V by 3 bases; bases with no gene match: 12. This CDR3 region has 16 residues. The CDR3 bases are TGCGCCAGCAGCTCGTCGGGGGGTCTAGCAGGAGATACGCAGTATTTT. Its protein is CASSSSGGLAGDTQYF.

The sample holds many counts of this clonotype. The rearrangement joins TRBV7-2 to TRBJ2-5, with 7 bases lining up with TRBD2. Per the germline V gene, CDR1 is SGHTA and CDR2 is FQGNSA. The length of the CDR3 is 13 residues. V gave up 1 base and J gave up 7 bases; unmatched junction bases: 3. The CDR3 region has the DNA TGTGCCAGCAGCTTAGGTTCGGGAGGGACCCAGTACTTC. This sequence encodes CASSLGSGGTQYF.

The V call is TRBV5-1, the J call TRBJ1-6; possibly TRBD1 for D (6 bases). The CDR3 extends over 17 amino acids. Trimming shortened V by 0 bases and J by 0 bases, and 10 bases separated the two germline ends. Germline values: CDR1 SGHRS, CDR2 YFSETQ. As DNA, the CDR3 is TGCGCCAGCAGCTTGGGACAGGCAAGCTCCTATAATTCACCCCTCCACTTT. Protein sequence: CASSLGQASSYNSPLHF. The complete variable domain, with remaining parts taken from reference TRBV5-1 and TRBJ1-6, reads KAGVTQTPRYLIKTRGQQVTLSCSPISGHRSVSWYQQTPGQGLQFLFEYFSETQRNKGNFPGRFSGRQFSNSRSEMNVSTLELGDSALYLCASSLGQASSYNSPLHFGNGTRLTVT.

This clonotype has only a few counts. The J gene is TRBJ2-1, the V gene TRBV6-6, with TRBD2 matching 10 bases. CDR3 length: 17 amino acids. The ends lost 0 bases at V and 2 bases at J; junction bases unmatched: 4. Germline lookup yields CDR1 MNHNY and CDR2 SVGAGI (reference sequence). CDR3 sequence reads: CASSYSILAGAYNEQFF. The CDR3 nucleotides read TGTGCCAGCAGTTACTCAATCCTAGCGGGGGCCTACAATGAGCAGTTCTTC.

This clonotype was recorded at least ten times. The V and J genes are TRBV5-6 and TRBJ2-1, with D perhaps matching TRBD1 (5 bases). This CDR3 comprises 19 residues. Trimming left V 4 bases short and J 7 bases short, with 30 bases between. The germline V gene encodes CDR1 SGHDT and CDR2 YYEEEE. CDR3 loop: CASSAGGQVDKVWVNEQFF. In DNA, the CDR3 is TGTGCCAGCAGCGCTGGTGGACAAGTTGACAAAGTCTGGGTAAATGAGCAGTTCTTC.

V usage is TRBV6-5 and J usage is TRBJ2-3; TRBD2 matches 10 bases. CDR1 is MNHEY and CDR2 is SVGAGI in the germline V gene. The CDR3 consists of 15 residues. The junction had 5 bases not matched to a gene; V was cut back by 6 bases and J by 2 bases. CDR3 region: CASSLTSGFTDTQYF. CDR3 bases: TGTGCCAGCAGCCTGACTAGCGGGTTCACAGATACGCAGTATTTT.

The rearrangement joins TRBV24-1 to TRBJ2-7, with D possibly being TRBD1 (6 bases). V lost 2 bases and J 1 base, leaving 11 bases between the germline ends. The germline V gene has CDR1 KGHDR and CDR2 SFDVKD. This CDR3 is 15 amino acids long. The CDR3 sequence is CATSDSRTASYEQYF. Here the CDR3 DNA reads TGTGCCACCAGTGATTCCCGGACAGCTTCCTACGAGCAGTACTTC.

J is TRBJ2-1 and V is TRBV12-3 or TRBV12-4; D is ambiguous. Trimming took 6 bases from V and 5 from J, leaving 14 bases between them. The CDR3 sequence is 14 residues long. CDR3: CASRFLGYDNEQFF. The CDR3 nucleotides are TGTGCCAGCAGGTTTCTAGGGTACGACAATGAGCAGTTCTTC.

The chain employs TRBV5-5 and TRBJ1-2; a weak D match, TRBD1 (5 bases). The CDR3 totals 13 residues. Trimming removed 6 bases at V and 4 bases at J, with 13 bases between. Germline loops: CDR1 SGHKS, CDR2 YYEKEE (reference sequence). The DNA for the CDR3 is TGTGCCAGCACCTTAAGGGGCAGCTATGGCTACACCTTC. It encodes CASTLRGSYGYTF.

This clonotype was recorded a few times. The rearrangement joins TRBV12-3 or TRBV12-4 to TRBJ1-1; 8 bases map to TRBD1. The length of the CDR3 is 14 residues. The trim removed 6 bases at V and 1 base at J, leaving 4 bases unmatched. This CDR3 reads CASRKGQENTEAFF. The DNA for the CDR3 is TGTGCCAGCAGAAAGGGACAGGAGAACACTGAAGCTTTCTTT.

In DNA form, the CDR3 reads TGTGCCATCAGTGCCGGTAGCGAAGCCTACGAGCAGTACTTC. As protein: CAISAGSEAYEQYF. The chain combines TRBV10-3 with TRBJ2-7; D may be TRBD2 (5 bases). The V and J ends lost 4 bases and 2 bases respectively, with 12 bases between them. This CDR3 has 14 residues. CDR1 ENHRY and CDR2 SYGVKD come from the germline V gene.

The CDR3 protein is CASSFSTGTGVYGYTF. The CDR3 nucleotides are TGTGCCAGCAGTTTTTCGACCGGGACAGGGGTCTATGGCTACACCTTC. This chain links TRBV27 with TRBJ1-2; 10 nucleotides match TRBD1. The CDR3 loop spans 16 amino acids. V lost 3 bases, J lost 4 bases, and 8 bases stayed unmatched. Germline-derived CDR1 and CDR2 are MNHEY and SMNVEV (reference sequence).

The sample holds many counts of this clonotype. This chain joins TRBV12-3 or TRBV12-4 and TRBJ1-2, with D perhaps TRBD1 (5 bases). Trimming pared 4 bases from V and 3 bases from J, leaving 15 bases between. The CDR3 runs 15 residues. The CDR3 reads CASSYRGAAYYGYTF. The DNA of the CDR3 is TGTGCCAGCAGTTACCGCGGGGCAGCCTACTATGGCTACACCTTC.

The chain is built from TRBV5-6 and TRBJ1-1, with 8 bases fitting TRBD1. This CDR3 contains 16 residues. CDR1 SGHDT and CDR2 YYEEEE come from the germline V gene. J gave up 0 bases and V 3 bases, and 7 bases lay outside the gene matches. CDR3 nucleotide sequence: TGTGCCAGCAGCTCCCGCTGGACAGGGATGAACACTGAAGCTTTCTTT. Translated, it gives CASSSRWTGMNTEAFF. The full variable domain, rest sourced from reference TRBV5-6 and TRBJ1-1, is DAGVTQSPTHLIKTRGQQVTLRCSPKSGHDTVSWYQQALGQGPQFIFQYYEEEERQRGNFPDRFSGHQFPNYSSELNVNALLLGDSALYLCASSSRWTGMNTEAFFGQGTRLTVV.